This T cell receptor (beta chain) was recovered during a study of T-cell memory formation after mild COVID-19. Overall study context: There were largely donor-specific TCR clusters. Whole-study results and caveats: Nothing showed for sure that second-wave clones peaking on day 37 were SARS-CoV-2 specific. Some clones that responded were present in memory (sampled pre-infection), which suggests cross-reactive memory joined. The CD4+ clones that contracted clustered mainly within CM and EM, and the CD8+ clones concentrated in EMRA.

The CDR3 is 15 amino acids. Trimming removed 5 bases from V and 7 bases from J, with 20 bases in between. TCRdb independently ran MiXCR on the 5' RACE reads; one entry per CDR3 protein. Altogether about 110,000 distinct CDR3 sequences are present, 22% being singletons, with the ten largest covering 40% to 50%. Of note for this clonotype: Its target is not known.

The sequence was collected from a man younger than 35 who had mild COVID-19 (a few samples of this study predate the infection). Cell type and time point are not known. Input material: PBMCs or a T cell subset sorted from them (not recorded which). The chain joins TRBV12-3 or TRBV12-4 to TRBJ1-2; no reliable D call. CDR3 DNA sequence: TGTGCCAGCAGTCCAACCCTGACGGGATCGGGTGGCTACACCTTC. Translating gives CASSPTLTGSGGYTF.